The 23 T cell receptor beta chains in this list originate from one sample, sequenced in a study of vaccination and CD4 T cells after COVID-19. Cultured CD4+ T cell DNA was sequenced using the Oncomine TCR Beta short-read assay. TCRdb recomputed calls from the PCR reads with MiXCR, one row per CDR3 protein. The sample carries more than 15,000 distinct CDR3 sequences, approximately 33% recorded once. These TCRs are of unknown antigen specificity. The treatment is: approximately 11-day PBMC culture with coronavirus spike peptide pools or control peptides (ViraFEST assay). The sample comprised cultured CD4+ T cells from blood. The receptors here all came from a human donor with COVID-19.

J is TRBJ1-5 and V is TRBV21-1. TRBV21-1 constitutes a pseudogene. This CDR3 is built from 12 residues. CDR3 in amino acids: CARTQGNQPQHF. CDR3 in DNA: TGTGCCAGGACTCAGGGCAATCAGCCCCAGCATTTT.

Judged by abundance, this clonotype is medium-sized (0.01 to 0.1%). V and J are TRBV27 and TRBJ2-3; possibly TRBD1 for D (6 bases). CDR1 and CDR2 (germline): MNHEY, SMNVEV (reference sequence). This CDR3 comprises 17 residues. V was clipped by 6 bases and J by 0 bases, with 19 bases between them. The CDR3: CASSLGTRISSTDTQYF. CDR3 in DNA: TGTGCCAGCAGCCTAGGGACAAGGATTTCTAGCACAGATACGCAGTATTTT.

Remarks on this clonotype: Given the absence of the conserved phenylalanine or tryptophan at the CDR3 end, a read error is likely. The rearrangement uses TRBV6-1 and TRBJ2-7; 7 bases map to TRBD2. The CDR3 covers 13 residues. The ends lost 6 bases at V and 0 bases at J; junction bases unmatched: 2. The germline gives CDR1 MNHNS, CDR2 SASEGT. CDR3 nucleotide sequence: TGTGCCAGCAGGGGGGGGTCCTCCTACGAGCAGTACCTC. As protein: CASRGGSSYEQYL.

The table lists this clonotype with a few counts. The CDR3 protein is CASSDRRPGETQYF. The CDR3 DNA is TGCGCCAGCAGTGATAGGCGGCCCGGGGAGACCCAGTACTTC. The chain joins TRBV10-2 to TRBJ2-5; no reliable D call. Trimming cost V 3 bases and J 5 bases, with 13 bases left between them. The CDR3 sequence is 14 residues long. Germline loops: CDR1 WSHSY, CDR2 SAAADI.

The chain recombines TRBV7-2 with TRBJ1-5; no firm D call. The CDR3 extends over 15 amino acids. Germline loops: CDR1 SGHTA, CDR2 FQGNSA. Between the trimmed V and J ends, which lost 2 bases and 1 base, there was a span of 9 bases. The CDR3 spells CASSLTGESNQPQHF. CDR3 coding DNA: TGTGCCAGCAGCTTAACCGGGGAAAGCAATCAGCCCCAGCATTTT.

The rearrangement uses TRBV7-2 and TRBJ2-5; D might be TRBD1 or TRBD2, each matching 5 bases. Trimming shortened V by 5 bases and J by 4 bases, and 17 bases separated the two germline ends. CDR3 length: 15 residues. Germline V gene lookup returns CDR1 SGHTA and CDR2 FQGNSA. In DNA, the CDR3 is TGTGCCAGCAGCCCGGCTGGCTCGAGGGGAGAGACCCAGTACTTC. Protein product: CASSPAGSRGETQYF.

This chain connects TRBV5-1 to TRBJ2-5, with D perhaps TRBD1 or TRBD2 (5 bases each). CDR3 size: 15 residues. The germline V gene encodes CDR1 SGHRS and CDR2 YFSETQ. The V gene lost 5 bases and the J gene lost 2 bases, with 16 bases spanning the gap. CDR3: CASRLQGDTQETQYF. In DNA, the CDR3 is TGCGCCAGCAGGCTGCAGGGAGACACTCAAGAGACCCAGTACTTC.

The J gene is TRBJ1-6, the V gene TRBV18, with 12 bases matching TRBD1. Germline V gives CDR1 KGHSH, CDR2 LQKENI. V gave up 3 bases and J gave up 7 bases; unmatched junction bases: 1. The CDR3 contains 15 residues. CDR3 residues: CASSPGQGANSPLHF. The CDR3 nucleotides read TGTGCCAGCTCACCGGGACAGGGGGCGAATTCACCCCTCCACTTT.

The V and J genes are TRBV6-2 or TRBV6-3 and TRBJ1-2; tentative D call: TRBD1 (6 bases). With 7 bases removed from V and 4 bases from J, the gap between germline ends came to 10 bases. The CDR3 consists of 12 residues. Germline loops: CDR1 MNHEY, CDR2 SVGEGT. This CDR3 is CASTRGSYGYTF. The CDR3 nucleotides read TGTGCCAGCACGAGGGGGAGCTATGGCTACACCTTC.

This clonotype has more than one count but fewer than ten. The chain is built from TRBV6-5 and TRBJ2-7; D possibly corresponds to TRBD1 (5 bases). Germline lookup yields CDR1 MNHEY and CDR2 SVGAGI. The V end was cut by 2 bases, the J end by 4 bases, with 15 bases between. The CDR3 is 15 residues long. The CDR3, as DNA: TGTGCCAGCAGTTACCTGACAGCCAAAAAATACGAGCAGTACTTC. It codes for CASSYLTAKKYEQYF.

The rearrangement joins TRBV14 to TRBJ1-1, with D perhaps matching TRBD1 (5 bases). The CDR3 is made up of 15 amino acids. Germline CDR1 reads SGHDN; CDR2 reads FVKESK. Between the trimmed V and J ends, which lost 2 bases and 1 base, there was a span of 11 bases. The DNA of the CDR3 is TGTGCCAGCAGCCAACCGAGGGGCGCGAACACTGAAGCTTTCTTT. The encoded protein is CASSQPRGANTEAFF.

The chain has TRBV12-3 or TRBV12-4 and TRBJ2-3; D may be TRBD2 (5 bases). This CDR3 is 15 amino acids long. Trimming shortened V by 4 bases and J by 2 bases, and 13 bases separated the two germline ends. The CDR3 DNA reads as TGTGCCAGCAGTTCCTATACCGGGGTCACAGATACGCAGTATTTT. Protein: CASSSYTGVTDTQYF.

This clonotype was counted a few times. The chain recombines TRBV21-1 with TRBJ1-5; no check of the table's D call, TRBD1, against the DNA was made. TRBV21-1 is a known pseudogene. This CDR3 comprises 15 residues. The CDR3 here is CASRQRQVDGQPQHF. In DNA, the CDR3 is TGTGCCAGCAGGCAAAGACAGGTAGATGGACAGCCCCAGCATTTT.

The V call is TRBV7-2, the J call TRBJ2-3, with 8 nucleotides matching TRBD2. The CDR3 is 16 amino acids. The V gene's germline CDR1 is SGHTA and CDR2 FQGNSA. V gave up 5 bases and J gave up 3 bases; unmatched junction bases: 10. The CDR3 nucleotides are TGTGCCAGCAGCAGGGTGGCGGGGGGTTTGACAGATACGCAGTATTTT. It codes for CASSRVAGGLTDTQYF.

This clonotype was seen a handful of times. The V call is TRBV19, the J call TRBJ1-5; 10 bases align to TRBD1. The CDR3 is made up of 14 amino acids. Losses at the gene ends were 3 bases for V and 6 bases for J; bases not matched to a gene: 2. CDR1 is LNHDA, CDR2 SQIVND, per germline (reference sequence). CDR3 in amino acids: CASSIGQGVQPQHF. Here the CDR3 DNA reads TGTGCCAGTAGTATTGGACAGGGGGTTCAGCCCCAGCATTTT.

This clonotype was seen a handful of times. This chain links TRBV5-4 with TRBJ2-3, with 7 bases aligning to TRBD1. The V and J ends lost 4 bases and 0 bases, in that order; junction bases with no gene match: 8. This CDR3 is built from 16 residues. Germline CDR1 SGHNT, CDR2 YYREEE (reference sequence). CDR3 protein: CASSPRRTGSTDTQYF. CDR3 nucleotide sequence: TGTGCCAGCAGCCCTCGCCGGACAGGAAGCACAGATACGCAGTATTTT.

The chain links TRBV6-2 or TRBV6-3 to TRBJ2-1; 8 nucleotides agree with TRBD1. Trimming took 6 bases from V and 2 from J; bases not matched to a gene: 3. The CDR3 sequence is 14 residues long. The V gene's germline CDR1 is MNHEY and CDR2 SVGEGT. The CDR3: CASRQGAAYNEQFF. For the CDR3, the DNA is TGTGCCAGCAGGCAGGGGGCTGCCTACAATGAGCAGTTCTTC.

This clonotype has only a few counts. The V and J genes are TRBV2 and TRBJ2-7; TRBD1 matches at 7 bases. Germline CDR1 and CDR2: SNHLY and FYNNEI. The V and J ends lost 9 bases and 2 bases, in that order; junction bases with no gene match: 7. This CDR3 region has 13 residues. The CDR3 here is CASLRDSPYEQYF. The CDR3 nucleotides are TGTGCCAGTCTCCGGGACAGTCCCTACGAGCAGTACTTC.

This clonotype was observed a few times. The chain carries TRBV29-1 and TRBJ1-3, with a tentative D call TRBD1 (6 bases). This CDR3 is 15 amino acids long. Per germline, CDR1 SQVTM and CDR2 ANQGSEA. Trimming cost V 4 bases and J 4 bases, with 17 bases left between them. CDR3 protein: CSVGEGTGSGNTIYF. CDR3 bases: TGCAGCGTTGGAGAGGGTACAGGGTCGGGAAACACCATATATTTT.

The chain links TRBV7-9 to TRBJ1-3; no clear D. V was pared by 5 bases and J by 4 bases, with 12 bases between. The CDR3 length is 14 residues. The V gene's germline CDR1 is SEHNR and CDR2 FQNEAQ (reference sequence). CDR3 nucleotide sequence: TGTGCCAGCAGCCAGCCCACCCTGGGAAACACCATATATTTT. This gives the protein CASSQPTLGNTIYF.

The V gene is TRBV19, the J gene TRBJ1-2; TRBD1 is a possible D gene (6 bases). V was shortened by 3 bases and J by 7 bases, with 9 bases between the two germline ends. CDR3 length: 12 residues. Per germline, CDR1 LNHDA and CDR2 SQIVND (reference sequence). The CDR3 sequence: CASSITGFGYTF. The CDR3 coding sequence is TGTGCCAGTAGTATTACAGGGTTTGGCTACACCTTC.

In this sample, this clonotype turned up a few times. This chain joins TRBV11-2 and TRBJ2-5; 10 positions agree with TRBD2. The CDR3 has 17 residues. Germline-derived CDR1 and CDR2 are SGHAT and FQNNGV. J lost 4 bases, V lost 5 bases, and 13 bases had no gene match. DNA for the CDR3: TGTGCCAGCAGCCAAACTAGCGGGGTCCACAGGCCAGAGACCCAGTACTTC. Protein sequence: CASSQTSGVHRPETQYF.

The table lists this clonotype with a few counts. The chain joins TRBV10-3 to TRBJ1-1; 10 bases align to TRBD1. Germline V gene lookup returns CDR1 ENHRY and CDR2 SYGVKD. The length of the CDR3 is 14 residues. J lost 4 bases, V lost 5 bases, and 4 bases had no gene match. This CDR3 is CAISRDRGSTEAFF. CDR3 coding DNA: TGTGCCATCAGTAGGGACAGGGGAAGCACTGAAGCTTTCTTT.